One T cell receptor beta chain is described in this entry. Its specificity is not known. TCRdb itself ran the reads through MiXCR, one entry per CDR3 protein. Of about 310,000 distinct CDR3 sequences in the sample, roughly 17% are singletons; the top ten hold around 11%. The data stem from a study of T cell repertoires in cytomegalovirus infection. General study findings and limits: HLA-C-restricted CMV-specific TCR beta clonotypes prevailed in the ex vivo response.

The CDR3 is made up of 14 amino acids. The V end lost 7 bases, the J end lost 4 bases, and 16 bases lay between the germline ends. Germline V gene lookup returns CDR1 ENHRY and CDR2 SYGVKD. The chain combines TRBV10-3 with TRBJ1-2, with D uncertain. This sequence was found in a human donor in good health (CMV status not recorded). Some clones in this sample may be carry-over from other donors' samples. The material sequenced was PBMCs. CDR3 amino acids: CAINLSGSGYGYTF. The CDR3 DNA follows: TGTGCCATCAACCTCTCGGGATCCGGCTATGGCTACACCTTC.